Each of the 15 T cell receptor beta chains below was sequenced from the same sample in a study of T cell responses to AZD1222 COVID-19 vaccine. The protocol was immunoSEQ multiplex PCR, while the TCRdb copy is restricted to in-frame clones and leaves out a portion. The sample holds fewer than 150,000 clones, roughly 91% seen once. The sample consisted of peripheral blood, taken on day 0 of AZD1222 vaccination. The receptors come from an adult in good health.

V gene TRBV2 combines with J gene TRBJ1-3; D unresolved. Trimming took 6 bases from V and 9 from J, leaving 15 bases between them. This CDR3 has 13 residues. Germline V gives CDR1 SNHLY, CDR2 FYNNEI. CDR3 sequence reads: CASRSDSLATIYF. In DNA form, the CDR3 reads TGTGCCAGCAGATCGGACTCCCTCGCCACCATATATTTT.

A note on this clone: At one of its ends the junction is not consistent with the germline gene, which may arise from a read error. The J gene is TRBJ1-2, the V gene TRBV6-5, with D perhaps TRBD1 (6 bases). The CDR3 contains 13 residues. CDR1 MNHEY and CDR2 SVGAGI come from the germline V gene. The CDR3 DNA follows: TGTGCCAACAGTTACCAGACAGGAGGGGGCTACACCTTC. This codes for CANSYQTGGGYTF.

V is TRBV23-1 and J is TRBJ2-5; D not certain. TRBV23-1 is designated an ORF whose function remains uncertain. The CDR3 is made up of 16 amino acids. V lost 3 bases, J lost 5 bases, and 19 bases lay in between. CDR3 DNA: TGCGCCAGCAGTCAGCTATGGAAAAGGTATCACGAGACCCAGTACTTC. Translated: CASSQLWKRYHETQYF.

J is TRBJ2-1 and V is TRBV2; 7 nucleotides match TRBD2. Germline-derived CDR1 and CDR2 are SNHLY and FYNNEI. The CDR3 runs to 13 residues. V lost 6 bases, J lost 6 bases, and 5 bases stayed unmatched. CDR3 bases: TGTGCCAGCAGCGAAACGGGAGGCAATGAGCAGTTCTTC. Translating it yields CASSETGGNEQFF.

The rearrangement joins TRBV6-2 or TRBV6-3 to TRBJ2-7, with TRBD1 matching 8 bases. From germline, CDR1 is MNHEY and CDR2 SVGEGT. The V segment lost 6 bases and the J segment 0 bases; nucleotides outside the gene matches: 7. The CDR3 is made up of 15 amino acids. The CDR3 here is CASSVPQGASYEQYF. In DNA form, the CDR3 reads TGTGCCAGCAGCGTCCCTCAGGGGGCCTCCTACGAGCAGTACTTC.

V gene TRBV5-8 combines with J gene TRBJ2-7; tentative D call: TRBD2 (5 bases). Germline V CDR1 and CDR2: SGHTS, YDEGEE. The ends were cut back, 4 bases at V and 10 bases at J, with 12 bases in the middle. CDR3 length: 11 amino acids. The CDR3 DNA follows: TGTGCCAGCAGCCCTACGGGGTACCAGTACTTC. Protein sequence: CASSPTGYQYF.

The chain joins TRBV9 to TRBJ2-2, with 8 bases that match TRBD1. This CDR3 is 16 amino acids long. Germline CDR1 is SGDLS and CDR2 is YYNGEE. Trimming took 4 bases from V and 5 from J; bases not matched to a gene: 10. The DNA for the CDR3 is TGTGCCAGCAGCCCCAGGGGGCGGCGGATAACCGGGGAGCTGTTTTTT. This translates into CASSPRGRRITGELFF.

The chain is built from TRBV28 and TRBJ1-2; D gene unclear. Looked up from germline, CDR1 is MDHEN and CDR2 is SYDVKM. There are 11 residues in the CDR3. Trimming left V 3 bases short and J 7 bases short, with 6 bases between. The chain's CDR3 is CASSLSSGYTF. CDR3 coding DNA: TGTGCCAGCAGTTTGTCATCTGGCTACACCTTC.

The V call is TRBV10-1, the J call TRBJ2-7, with D tentatively TRBD1 or TRBD2 (5 bases each). This CDR3 spans 15 amino acids. CDR1 is WNHNN, CDR2 SYGVQD, per germline (reference sequence). V was trimmed by 6 bases and J by 4 bases, leaving 19 bases between them. CDR3 region: CASSPPWGFPYEQYF. Here the CDR3 DNA reads TGCGCCAGCAGCCCCCCTTGGGGGTTCCCATACGAGCAGTACTTC.

V usage is TRBV19 and J usage is TRBJ1-5, with TRBD1 matching over 8 bases. The CDR3 covers 16 residues. Germline lookup yields CDR1 LNHDA and CDR2 SQIVND (reference sequence). V was clipped by 5 bases and J by 3 bases; unmatched bases: 9. CDR3 DNA sequence: TGTGCCAGTAGTGGGACGACAGGGGTAGACAATCAGCCCCAGCATTTT. Its protein product is CASSGTTGVDNQPQHF.

The V gene is TRBV5-1, the J gene TRBJ1-5; D is perhaps TRBD1 (6 bases). Looked up from germline, CDR1 is SGHRS and CDR2 is YFSETQ. V shed 4 bases and J shed 0 bases, with 11 bases lying between them. This CDR3 is 15 amino acids long. The CDR3 here is CASSVDSYSNQPQHF. CDR3 DNA: TGCGCCAGCAGCGTGGACAGCTATAGCAATCAGCCCCAGCATTTT.

This clone was seen only once. The chain is built from TRBV7-9 and TRBJ1-5; no firm D call. The CDR3 has 14 residues. CDR1 SEHNR and CDR2 FQNEAQ come from the germline V gene (reference sequence). V was pared by 5 bases and J by 9 bases, with 17 bases between. CDR3: CASSMNGEGRPQHF. Here the CDR3 DNA reads TGTGCCAGCAGCATGAACGGGGAGGGCCGGCCCCAGCATTTT.

The chain joins TRBV9 to TRBJ2-3, with D perhaps assigned TRBD1 or TRBD2 (5 bases each). This CDR3 comprises 15 residues. Between the trimmed V and J ends, which lost 5 bases and 3 bases, there was a span of 16 bases. CDR1 SGDLS and CDR2 YYNGEE come from the germline V gene. CDR3 DNA: TGTGCCAGCAGTGGGGGAGCCGACGGGACAGATACGCAGTATTTT. It is translated as CASSGGADGTDTQYF.

The chain carries TRBV10-2 and TRBJ2-7, with D possibly being TRBD2 (6 bases). Per the germline V gene, CDR1 is WSHSY and CDR2 is SAAADI. CDR3 size: 13 residues. The V end lost 5 bases, the J end lost 4 bases, and 12 bases lay between the germline ends. The CDR3 region is CASSPTAGYEQYF. The CDR3 coding sequence is TGCGCCAGCAGTCCTACAGCGGGTTACGAGCAGTACTTC.

CDR3 region: CASRLGHFSGNTIYF. The CDR3, as DNA: TGTGCCAGCAGGCTTGGACACTTCTCTGGAAACACCATATATTTT. The chain couples TRBV6-5 to TRBJ1-3, with a possible D match to TRBD1 (5 bases). V was clipped by 6 bases and J by 0 bases, with 12 bases between them. There are 15 residues in the CDR3. The germline V gene encodes CDR1 MNHEY and CDR2 SVGAGI.